Shown below are 21 T cell receptor beta chains from a single sample sequenced in a study of T cells in narcolepsy. Repertoires were generated with immunoSEQ multiplex PCR, while TCRdb's copy carries only in-frame clones and drops some. The table has some 30,000 clones, over 75% seen once. The sample taken for sequencing was memory (CD45RA-) CD4+ T cells from blood. These receptors originate from a human donor in good health.

The table lists this clone with a count of one. The chain carries TRBV19 and TRBJ2-7; 10 positions match TRBD1. Germline CDR1 LNHDA, CDR2 SQIVND (reference sequence). The trim removed 5 bases at V and 3 bases at J, leaving 7 bases unmatched. This CDR3 is 15 amino acids long. CDR3 in DNA: TGTGCCAGTAGTCCGGGACAGGGGCTTCTCTACGAGCAGTACTTC. Its translation is CASSPGQGLLYEQYF.

CDR3 residues: CASSDYIGAYEQYF. The CDR3 DNA reads as TGTGCCAGCAGTGACTACATAGGAGCCTACGAGCAGTACTTC. The V and J genes are TRBV6-4 and TRBJ2-7; no reliable D call. The V gene lost 1 base and the J gene lost 2 bases, with 9 bases spanning the gap. This CDR3 spans 14 amino acids. Looked up from germline, CDR1 is MRHNA and CDR2 is SNTAGT.

This clone is a singleton in its sample. The chain employs TRBV28 and TRBJ2-1, with D perhaps matching TRBD2 (5 bases). The germline CDR1 and CDR2 sequences are MDHEN and SYDVKM. Trimming shortened V by 7 bases and J by 0 bases, and 13 bases separated the two germline ends. The CDR3 is made up of 15 amino acids. The CDR3 reads CASMKSGGSYNEQFF. In DNA, the CDR3 is TGTGCCAGCATGAAGAGCGGAGGCTCCTACAATGAGCAGTTCTTC.

This clone was recorded once. The rearrangement uses TRBV5-1 and TRBJ1-1, with a weak D call TRBD1 (5 bases). The germline V gene has CDR1 SGHRS and CDR2 YFSETQ. V lost 5 bases, J lost 2 bases, and 16 bases lay in between. CDR3 length: 15 amino acids. The CDR3: CASRLTVQGNTEAFF. The CDR3 bases are TGCGCCAGCAGATTGACCGTGCAGGGCAACACTGAAGCTTTCTTT.

The chain carries TRBV5-1 and TRBJ1-6; TRBD1 agrees at 11 bases. This CDR3 comprises 14 residues. The V gene's germline CDR1 is SGHRS and CDR2 YFSETQ. Unmatched junction bases numbered 1, after V lost 3 bases and J lost 8 bases. Here the CDR3 reads CASSWTGGDSPLHF. For the CDR3, the DNA is TGCGCCAGCAGCTGGACAGGGGGCGATTCACCCCTCCACTTT.

The V and J genes are TRBV7-3 and TRBJ1-2, with 9 bases fitting TRBD1. CDR3 length: 15 residues. V shed 2 bases, J shed 4 bases, and the junction held 5 bases outside the gene matches. Germline loops: CDR1 SGHTA, CDR2 FQGTGA. In DNA, the CDR3 is TGTGCCAGCAGCTTAGGACCGGGACAGGGCTATGGCTACACCTTC. Its protein product is CASSLGPGQGYGYTF.

This chain uses TRBV6-1 with TRBJ2-2; D is unresolved. CDR3 size: 14 residues. V was cut by 7 bases and J by 1 base, with 10 bases left in between. The germline CDR1 and CDR2 sequences are MNHNS and SASEGT. DNA of the CDR3: TGTGCCAGCAAACCTGTACAGAACACCGGGGAGCTGTTTTTT. It translates to CASKPVQNTGELFF.

CDR3 bases: TGTGCCACCAGCAGAGACCAGGGGGCGGATACGCAGTATTTT. Translating gives CATSRDQGADTQYF. The chain employs TRBV15 and TRBJ2-3, with 8 bases identical to TRBD1. CDR1 and CDR2 from the germline V gene are LNHNV and YYDKDF (reference sequence). V lost 0 bases to trimming and J lost 6 bases; unmatched junction nucleotides: 2. The CDR3 length is 14 residues. Variable domain in full (rest from reference TRBV15 and TRBJ2-3): DAMVIQNPRYQVTQFGKPVTLSCSQTLNHNVMYWYQQKSSQAPKLLFHYYDKDFNNEADTPDNFQSRRPNTSFCFLDIRSPGLGDTAMYLCATSRDQGADTQYFGPGTRLTVL.

The rearrangement uses TRBV6-5 and TRBJ1-1, with unresolved D. The CDR3 is made up of 15 amino acids. Per germline, CDR1 MNHEY and CDR2 SVGAGI. V gave up 6 bases and J gave up 6 bases, with 20 bases separating them. CDR3 nucleotides: TGTGCCAGCAGGAGCAGACGGAGCCCCGGAGCTGAAGCTTTCTTT. Protein product: CASRSRRSPGAEAFF.

This clone was detected a few times. V and J are TRBV30 and TRBJ2-5, with unresolved D. Trimming removed 5 bases at V and 4 bases at J, with 14 bases between. The length of the CDR3 is 13 residues. Germline CDR1 is GTSNPN and CDR2 is SVGIG (reference sequence). The DNA of the CDR3 is TGTGCCTGGGCCCCGCAGCCTCGAGAGACCCAGTACTTC. It translates to CAWAPQPRETQYF.

The J gene is TRBJ1-2, the V gene TRBV5-1; 7 positions agree with TRBD1. The CDR3 consists of 18 residues. J gave up 5 bases and V 4 bases, and 20 bases lay outside the gene matches. Per germline, CDR1 SGHRS and CDR2 YFSETQ. The CDR3 loop reads CASSRPLDSGQPYYGYTF. CDR3 nucleotide sequence: TGCGCCAGCAGCAGGCCGCTTGATTCGGGACAGCCATATTATGGCTACACCTTC.

The chain joins TRBV30 to TRBJ1-1, with a possible D match to TRBD1 (6 bases). Trimming stripped 7 bases from V and 1 base from J, with 10 bases between. Germline CDR1 is GTSNPN and CDR2 is SVGIG (reference sequence). The CDR3 spans 12 residues. In DNA form, the CDR3 reads TGTGCCTCGGGACATAGGAACACTGAAGCTTTCTTT. This gives the protein CASGHRNTEAFF. The full variable domain, its missing parts supplied by reference TRBV30 and TRBJ1-1, is SQTIHQWPATLVQPVGSPLSLECTVEGTSNPNLYWYRQAAGRGLQLLFYSVGIGQISSEVPQNLSASRPQDRQFILSSKKLLLSDSGFYLCASGHRNTEAFFGQGTRLTVV.

This clone has just one count. J is TRBJ2-1 and V is TRBV11-1, with TRBD2 matching 11 bases. This CDR3 region has 17 residues. Trimming removed 6 bases from V and 7 bases from J; junction bases left unmatched: 14. Per the germline V gene, CDR1 is SGHAT and CDR2 is FQDESV (reference sequence). The CDR3 DNA reads as TGTGCCAGCAGTCTCCTCCTAGCGGGAGGTCCGGCGAATGAGCAGTTCTTC. The encoded protein is CASSLLLAGGPANEQFF.

The table lists this clone with a count of one. V gene TRBV28 combines with J gene TRBJ2-1; D remains ambiguous. Deletions cut 9 bases from V and 1 base from J, with 13 bases between. This CDR3 is built from 14 residues. The germline V gene has CDR1 MDHEN and CDR2 SYDVKM. CDR3 DNA: TGTGCCAGTGGGAAGGGAAGATCCTACAATGAGCAGTTCTTC. The encoded protein is CASGKGRSYNEQFF.

J is TRBJ1-1 and V is TRBV7-2; unclear D gene. Germline V gene data show CDR1 as SGHTA and CDR2 as FQGNSA. The germline V and J ends were trimmed by 5 bases and 6 bases, with 13 bases remaining between them. CDR3 length: 13 residues. The CDR3 is CASSPGRSSEAFF. CDR3 in DNA: TGTGCCAGCAGCCCTGGAAGGAGTTCTGAAGCTTTCTTT.

V gene TRBV28 combines with J gene TRBJ2-7, with 9 bases that match TRBD2. CDR3 length: 15 residues. In germline, CDR1 is MDHEN, CDR2 SYDVKM. Germline trimming cut 1 base from V and 5 bases from J; bases unmatched to any gene: 6. The CDR3 nucleotides read TGTGCCAGCAGTTTATTAGGTAGCGGGAGCCACGAGCAGTACTTC. Amino acid sequence: CASSLLGSGSHEQYF.

The chain recombines TRBV10-3 with TRBJ2-3, with 8 bases matching TRBD2. This CDR3 has 15 amino acids. Germline V CDR1 and CDR2: ENHRY, SYGVKD. Trimming removed 0 bases from V and 6 bases from J; junction bases left unmatched: 5. CDR3 in amino acids: CAISESPGGRDTQYF. DNA of the CDR3: TGTGCCATCAGTGAGTCGCCGGGGGGGAGGGATACGCAGTATTTT.

A few counts support this clone. J is TRBJ2-5 and V is TRBV29-1; 11 bases match TRBD2. Germline CDR1 SQVTM, CDR2 ANQGSEA. CDR3 size: 14 residues. Trimming at V came to 6 bases and at J to 4 bases, leaving 7 bases not matched to a gene. Written as DNA, the CDR3 is TGCAGCGTGGCCACTAGCGGGAGTCGAGAGACCCAGTACTTC. Translation gives CSVATSGSRETQYF.

This clone was counted between two and nine times. The rearrangement links TRBV6-5 to TRBJ1-2, with TRBD1 matching 8 bases. V lost 4 bases and J lost 8; bases outside the gene matches: 9. Germline V gene data show CDR1 as MNHEY and CDR2 as SVGAGI. The CDR3 has 14 residues. In DNA form, the CDR3 reads TGTGCCAGCAGTTCTATCAGGGGGCAGGCGGGCTACACCTTC. Translating gives CASSSIRGQAGYTF.

A few counts support this clone. The rearrangement joins TRBV7-2 to TRBJ1-1; 8 bases map to TRBD1. From germline, CDR1 is SGHTA and CDR2 FQGNSA. This CDR3 is built from 13 residues. Unmatched junction bases numbered 8, after V lost 5 bases and J lost 9 bases. CDR3 nucleotides: TGTGCCAGCAGCCGGGACAGGATGGGGAAAGCTTTCTTT. Translation gives CASSRDRMGKAFF.

The rearrangement joins TRBV14 to TRBJ1-2; D not resolved. The V gene's germline CDR1 is SGHDN and CDR2 FVKESK. Between the trimmed V and J ends, which lost 1 base and 1 base, there was a span of 10 bases. This CDR3 is built from 15 residues. CDR3 region: CASSQGPERNYGYTF. The CDR3 DNA follows: TGTGCCAGCAGCCAAGGACCGGAACGTAACTATGGCTACACCTTC.